This entry lists 9 T cell receptor beta chains sequenced from one sample in a study of shared clonotypes between healthy human individuals. The method was immunoSEQ multiplex PCR; TCRdb's version includes in-frame clones alone and lacks a portion of them. The sample includes hundreds of thousands of clones, around 75% of them seen just once. The sequencing sample was made of PBMCs. These receptors all come from a woman in her thirties or forties in good health. Some clones in this sample may be carry-over from other donors' samples.

Details on this clone: This same CDR3 is encoded by further DNA sequences in the sample. The rearrangement uses TRBV28 and TRBJ2-5, with D possibly matching TRBD1 (6 bases). Trimming cost V 1 base and J 5 bases, with 8 bases left between them. Germline V lookup: CDR1 MDHEN, CDR2 SYDVKM. CDR3 length: 13 residues. CDR3 nucleotide sequence: TGTGCCAGCAGTTTATCAGGGGTCGAGACCCAGTACTTC. It encodes CASSLSGVETQYF.

The genes are TRBV19 and TRBJ2-7, with D uncertain. V lost 6 bases and J 1 base, leaving 13 bases between the germline ends. The CDR3 covers 14 residues. Germline V gives CDR1 LNHDA, CDR2 SQIVND (reference sequence). This CDR3 is CASSPTRLSYEQYF. The CDR3 DNA reads TGTGCCAGTAGCCCTACACGGTTATCCTACGAGCAGTACTTC.

The chain employs TRBV6-5 and TRBJ1-2; 10 positions match TRBD1. CDR3 size: 15 residues. The trim removed 0 bases at V and 8 bases at J, leaving 6 bases unmatched. CDR1 is MNHEY, CDR2 SVGAGI, per germline. CDR3 amino acids: CASSYSIGTGAGYTF. In nucleotides, the CDR3 is TGTGCCAGCAGTTACTCGATTGGGACAGGGGCAGGCTACACCTTC.

CDR3 loop: CASSDSTGTETQYF. The CDR3 DNA reads TGTGCCAGCAGTGATTCAACAGGGACGGAGACCCAGTACTTC. The chain is built from TRBV25-1 and TRBJ2-5; D may be TRBD1 (6 bases). Trimming left V 3 bases short and J 5 bases short, with 13 bases between. CDR1 is MGHDK, CDR2 SYGVNS, per germline. CDR3 length equals 14 residues.

The chain is built from TRBV5-1 and TRBJ2-7, with unresolved D. The CDR3 has 13 amino acids. CDR1 and CDR2 from the germline V gene are SGHRS and YFSETQ. Between the trimmed V and J ends, which lost 0 bases and 4 bases, there was a span of 8 bases. CDR3 residues: CASSLGVSYEQYF. The DNA for the CDR3 is TGCGCCAGCAGCTTGGGGGTATCGTACGAGCAGTACTTC.

The chain is built from TRBV11-2 and TRBJ2-7; 11 positions match TRBD1. CDR3 size: 18 residues. Trimming cost V 1 base and J 1 base; bases outside gene matches: 9. Per germline, CDR1 SGHAT and CDR2 FQNNGV. In nucleotides, the CDR3 is TGTGCCAGCAGCTTAGGTGTGGTGGGACAGGGGGTATCCTACGAGCAGTACTTC. It encodes CASSLGVVGQGVSYEQYF.

A few counts support this clone. This chain connects TRBV7-8 to TRBJ2-1; TRBD2 matches 14 bases. Trimming took 4 bases from V and 2 from J; bases not matched to a gene: 4. The CDR3 contains 17 residues. Looked up from germline, CDR1 is SGHVS and CDR2 is FQNEAQ. The CDR3 reads CASSSTSGRGPYNEQFF. CDR3 DNA: TGTGCCAGCAGCTCGACTAGCGGGAGGGGTCCCTACAATGAGCAGTTCTTC.

This clone has a count of ten or more. The gene calls are TRBV27 and TRBJ2-1; TRBD1 agrees at 11 bases. Trimming removed 0 bases from V and 8 bases from J; junction bases left unmatched: 6. Germline CDR1 MNHEY, CDR2 SMNVEV (reference sequence). This CDR3 has 16 amino acids. The chain's CDR3 is CASSLSGQGGRYEQFF. The CDR3 DNA follows: TGTGCCAGCAGTTTATCGGGACAGGGGGGTAGATATGAGCAGTTCTTC.

To note about this clone: A read error may account for a junction end that differs from germline. This chain uses TRBV7-7 with TRBJ2-1; D may be TRBD2 (6 bases). The CDR3 runs 15 residues. Germline V CDR1 and CDR2: SSHAT, FNYEAQ (reference sequence). The CDR3: CASSHGLTSYNEQFF. The CDR3 region has the DNA TGTGCTAGCAGCCACGGACTAACCTCATACAATGAGCAGTTCTTC.